The 13 T cell receptor beta chains below come from one sample, sequenced in a study of OX40 agonist ivuxolimab in advanced cancers. This table comes from immunoSEQ multiplex PCR, and its TCRdb copy is limited to in-frame clones, with some not included. Of about 110,000 clones in the sample, approximately 90% were seen once. Sequencing was performed on CD4+ or CD8+ T cells sorted from blood, taken in a trial of the OX40 agonist ivuxolimab. The receptors were sampled from an adult with an advanced solid tumor such as melanoma, head and neck, liver or kidney cancer.

J is TRBJ1-1 and V is TRBV11-2, with D uncertain. CDR1 and CDR2 (germline): SGHAT, FQNNGV. Deletions cut 0 bases from V and 4 bases from J, with 6 bases between. This CDR3 region has 13 residues. The CDR3 loop reads CASSLEYSTEAFF. CDR3 nucleotides: TGTGCCAGCAGCTTAGAGTACAGCACTGAAGCTTTCTTT.

The rearrangement joins TRBV6-5 to TRBJ2-7; D might be TRBD1 (6 bases). CDR1 and CDR2 (germline): MNHEY, SVGAGI. Trimming shortened V by 7 bases and J by 0 bases, and 13 bases separated the two germline ends. The CDR3 length is 14 residues. CDR3 amino acids: CASTPDSSSYEQYF. CDR3 DNA sequence: TGTGCCAGCACCCCGGACAGCAGCTCCTACGAGCAGTACTTC.

The V gene is TRBV28, the J gene TRBJ1-1; a possible D gene is TRBD1 (5 bases). Looked up from germline, CDR1 is MDHEN and CDR2 is SYDVKM. The CDR3 sequence is 15 residues long. V lost 5 bases and J 1 base, leaving 14 bases between the germline ends. CDR3 loop: CASSKQWGRNTEAFF. The CDR3 DNA reads as TGTGCCAGCAGTAAACAGTGGGGGAGGAACACTGAAGCTTTCTTT. Using reference TRBV28 and TRBJ1-1 for the parts outside the CDR3, the full variable domain is DVKVTQSSRYLVKRTGEKVFLECVQDMDHENMFWYRQDPGLGLRLIYFSYDVKMKEKGDIPEGYSVSREKKERFSLILESASTNQTSMYLCASSKQWGRNTEAFFGQGTRLTVV.

The table lists this clone with a count of one. The rearrangement joins TRBV28 to TRBJ2-7; 8 bases are shared with TRBD2. V was clipped by 5 bases and J by 7 bases; unmatched bases: 13. CDR3 size: 15 residues. Germline V gene data show CDR1 as MDHEN and CDR2 as SYDVKM. The CDR3 nucleotides read TGTGCCAGCAGTCCCCCCTCGGTCGCGGGGGGAGAGCAGTACTTC. Amino acids: CASSPPSVAGGEQYF. Full variable domain (outside the CDR3, taken from reference TRBV28 and TRBJ2-7): DVKVTQSSRYLVKRTGEKVFLECVQDMDHENMFWYRQDPGLGLRLIYFSYDVKMKEKGDIPEGYSVSREKKERFSLILESASTNQTSMYLCASSPPSVAGGEQYFGPGTRLTVT.

V and J are TRBV5-1 and TRBJ2-7, with TRBD1 matching 7 bases. The CDR3 extends over 16 amino acids. Trimming at V came to 7 bases and at J to 0 bases, leaving 13 bases not matched to a gene. Germline lookup yields CDR1 SGHRS and CDR2 YFSETQ. CDR3 nucleotide sequence: TGCGCCAGCTCCCCGGCCCCCGACAGGGTCTCCTACGAGCAGTACTTC. Its translation is CASSPAPDRVSYEQYF.

This clone is a singleton in its sample. CDR3 coding DNA: TGTGCCAGCAGTCCACAAGCAAAAGGGACCTACGAGCAGTACTTC. Amino acid sequence: CASSPQAKGTYEQYF. The chain combines TRBV28 with TRBJ2-7; D unresolved. Germline V gene sequence: CDR1 MDHEN, CDR2 SYDVKM. This CDR3 is 15 amino acids long. V lost 5 bases, J lost 2 bases, and 16 bases lay in between.

The chain uses TRBV19 and TRBJ2-1; D might be TRBD2 (6 bases). Germline V CDR1 and CDR2: LNHDA, SQIVND (reference sequence). The CDR3 extends over 15 amino acids. With 5 bases removed from V and 2 bases from J, the gap between germline ends came to 13 bases. CDR3 DNA sequence: TGTGCCAGTAGTCCCTCCGGGACTCCCTACAATGAGCAGTTCTTC. Translation: CASSPSGTPYNEQFF.

The genes are TRBV7-9 and TRBJ1-4; 7 bases align to TRBD1. The CDR3 is 14 amino acids. The J segment lost 6 bases and the V segment lost 5 bases, leaving 6 bases of the junction unmatched. CDR1 is SEHNR and CDR2 is FQNEAQ in the germline V gene (reference sequence). DNA for the CDR3: TGTGCCAGCAGCCGGACAGGACCTTATGAAAAACTGTTTTTT. It is translated as CASSRTGPYEKLFF. Full variable domain (missing parts from reference TRBV7-9 and TRBJ1-4): DTGVSQNPRHKITKRGQNVTFRCDPISEHNRLYWYRQTLGQGPEFLTYFQNEAQLEKSRLLSDRFSAERPKGSFSTLEIQRTEQGDSAMYLCASSRTGPYEKLFFGSGTQLSVL.

This sequence joins TRBV6-1 and TRBJ1-3; D gene ambiguous. Trimming pared 2 bases from V and 2 bases from J, leaving 10 bases between. Per the germline V gene, CDR1 is MNHNS and CDR2 is SASEGT. The CDR3 totals 15 residues. CDR3 bases: TGTGCCAGCAGTGAAACGACGGCAGCTGGAAACACCATATATTTT. Translation gives CASSETTAAGNTIYF.

The gene calls are TRBV5-1 and TRBJ2-3; D gene unclear. CDR1 and CDR2 (germline): SGHRS, YFSETQ. CDR3 length: 14 amino acids. Trimming shortened V by 4 bases and J by 0 bases, and 9 bases separated the two germline ends. Here the CDR3 reads CASSPGPSTDTQYF. CDR3 sequence (DNA): TGCGCCAGCAGCCCTGGCCCTAGCACAGATACGCAGTATTTT.

V and J are TRBV28 and TRBJ2-7; D ambiguous. This CDR3 region has 11 residues. The ends were cut back, 3 bases at V and 10 bases at J, with 10 bases in the middle. Germline V lookup: CDR1 MDHEN, CDR2 SYDVKM. CDR3 region: CASSFTGPQYF. CDR3 DNA: TGTGCCAGCAGTTTTACCGGACCCCAGTACTTC.

The V and J genes are TRBV7-8 and TRBJ2-7, with 10 bases matching TRBD1. V lost 6 bases and J lost 4; bases outside the gene matches: 9. The CDR3 contains 15 residues. The germline gives CDR1 SGHVS, CDR2 FQNEAQ. The CDR3 loop is CASRLMGTGEYEQYF. CDR3 bases: TGTGCCAGCAGACTCATGGGGACAGGGGAATACGAGCAGTACTTC. Variable domain in full (rest from reference TRBV7-8 and TRBJ2-7): GAGVSQSPRYKVAKRGQDVALRCDPISGHVSLFWYQQALGQGPEFLTYFQNEAQLDKSGLPSDRFFAERPEGSVSTLKIQRTQQEDSAVYLCASRLMGTGEYEQYFGPGTRLTVT.

The J gene is TRBJ2-3, the V gene TRBV19; TRBD1 agrees at 7 bases. The CDR3 is 17 amino acids. The germline V gene encodes CDR1 LNHDA and CDR2 SQIVND (reference sequence). The V and J ends lost 6 bases and 0 bases, in that order; junction bases with no gene match: 12. CDR3 sequence reads: CASRGLRTGGSTDTQYF. In DNA, the CDR3 is TGTGCCAGTAGAGGGCTCCGGACAGGAGGTAGCACAGATACGCAGTATTTT.